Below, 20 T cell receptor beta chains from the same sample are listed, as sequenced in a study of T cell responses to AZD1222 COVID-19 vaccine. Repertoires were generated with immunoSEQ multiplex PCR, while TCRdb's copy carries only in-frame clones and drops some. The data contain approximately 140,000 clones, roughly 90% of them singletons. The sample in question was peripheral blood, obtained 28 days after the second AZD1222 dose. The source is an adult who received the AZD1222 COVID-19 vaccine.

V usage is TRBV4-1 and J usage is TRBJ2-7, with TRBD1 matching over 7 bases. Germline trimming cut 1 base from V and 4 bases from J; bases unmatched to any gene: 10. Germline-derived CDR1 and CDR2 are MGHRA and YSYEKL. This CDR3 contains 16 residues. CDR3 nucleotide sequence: TGCGCCAGCAGCCAAGTCCTTGGGACAGCACAGTACGAGCAGTACTTC. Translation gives CASSQVLGTAQYEQYF.

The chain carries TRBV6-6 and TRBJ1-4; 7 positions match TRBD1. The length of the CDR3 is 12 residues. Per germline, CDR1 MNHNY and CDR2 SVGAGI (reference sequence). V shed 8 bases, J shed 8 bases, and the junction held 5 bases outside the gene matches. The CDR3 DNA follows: TGTGCCAGCCGACAGGGAAACGAAAAACTGTTTTTT. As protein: CASRQGNEKLFF.

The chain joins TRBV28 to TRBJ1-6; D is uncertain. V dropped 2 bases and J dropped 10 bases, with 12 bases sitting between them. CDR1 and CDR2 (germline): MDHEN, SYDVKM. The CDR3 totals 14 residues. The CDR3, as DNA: TGTGCCAGCAGTTTAAGAGTCTCGGCCTCACCCCTCCACTTT. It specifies CASSLRVSASPLHF.

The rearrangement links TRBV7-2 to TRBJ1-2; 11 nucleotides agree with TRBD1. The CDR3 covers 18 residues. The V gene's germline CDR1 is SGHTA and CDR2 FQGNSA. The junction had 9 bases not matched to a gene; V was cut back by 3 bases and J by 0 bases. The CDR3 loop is CASSFRTGGVSANYGYTF. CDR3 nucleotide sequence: TGTGCCAGCAGCTTCCGGACAGGGGGCGTTTCAGCTAACTATGGCTACACCTTC.

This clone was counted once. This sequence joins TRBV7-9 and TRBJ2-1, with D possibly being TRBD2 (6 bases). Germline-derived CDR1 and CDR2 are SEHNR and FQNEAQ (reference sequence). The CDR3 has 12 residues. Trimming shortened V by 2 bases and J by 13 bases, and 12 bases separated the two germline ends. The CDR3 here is CASSLSPSEQFF. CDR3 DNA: TGTGCCAGCAGCTTATCGCCTAGCGAACAGTTCTTC. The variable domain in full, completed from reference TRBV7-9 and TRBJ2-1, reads DTGVSQNPRHKITKRGQNVTFRCDPISEHNRLYWYRQTLGQGPEFLTYFQNEAQLEKSRLLSDRFSAERPKGSFSTLEIQRTEQGDSAMYLCASSLSPSEQFFGPGTRLTVL.

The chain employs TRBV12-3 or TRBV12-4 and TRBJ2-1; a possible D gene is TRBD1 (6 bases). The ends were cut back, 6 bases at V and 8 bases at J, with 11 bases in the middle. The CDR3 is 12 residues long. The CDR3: CASRATGHEQFF. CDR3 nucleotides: TGTGCCAGCAGAGCCACAGGGCATGAGCAGTTCTTC.

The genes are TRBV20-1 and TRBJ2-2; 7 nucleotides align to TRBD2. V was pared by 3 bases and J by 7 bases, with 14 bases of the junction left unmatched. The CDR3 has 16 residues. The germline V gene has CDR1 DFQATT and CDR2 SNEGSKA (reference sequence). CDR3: CSASPTSDADRGELFF. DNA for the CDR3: TGCAGTGCTAGTCCTACTAGCGACGCTGATCGCGGGGAGCTGTTTTTT.

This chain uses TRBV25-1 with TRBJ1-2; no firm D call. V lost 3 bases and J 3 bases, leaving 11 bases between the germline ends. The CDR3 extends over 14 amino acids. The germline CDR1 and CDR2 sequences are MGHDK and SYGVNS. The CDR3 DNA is TGTGCCAGCAGTGACCCCACAGAGGACTATGGCTACACCTTC. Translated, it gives CASSDPTEDYGYTF.

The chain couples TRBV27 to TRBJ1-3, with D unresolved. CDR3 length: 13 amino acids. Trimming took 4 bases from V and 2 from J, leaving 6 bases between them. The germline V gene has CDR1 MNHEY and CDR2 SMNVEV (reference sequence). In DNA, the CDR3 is TGTGCCAGCAGTTACTTCCCTGGAAACACCATATATTTT. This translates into CASSYFPGNTIYF.

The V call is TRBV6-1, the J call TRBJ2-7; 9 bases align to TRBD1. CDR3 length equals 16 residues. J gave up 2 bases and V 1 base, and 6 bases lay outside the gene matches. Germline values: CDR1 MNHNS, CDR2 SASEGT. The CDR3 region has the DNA TGTGCCAGCAGTGAAGGGAGAGGGACAGGGCCCTACGAGCAGTACTTC. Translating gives CASSEGRGTGPYEQYF.

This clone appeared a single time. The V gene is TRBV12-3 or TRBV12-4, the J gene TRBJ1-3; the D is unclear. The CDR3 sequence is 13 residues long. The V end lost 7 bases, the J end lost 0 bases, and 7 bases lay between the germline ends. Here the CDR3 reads CASKKDSGNTIYF. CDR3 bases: TGTGCCAGCAAGAAGGACTCTGGAAACACCATATATTTT.

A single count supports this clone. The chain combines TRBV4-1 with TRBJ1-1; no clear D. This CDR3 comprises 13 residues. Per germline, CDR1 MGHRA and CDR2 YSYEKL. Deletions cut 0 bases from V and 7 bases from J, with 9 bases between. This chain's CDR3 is CASSQDQAREAFF. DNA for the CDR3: TGCGCCAGCAGCCAAGATCAGGCCCGTGAAGCTTTCTTT.

The CDR3 is CASSKSGVQGTPTEAFF. In DNA form, the CDR3 reads TGTGCCAGCAGCAAATCGGGGGTACAGGGGACCCCCACTGAAGCTTTCTTT. This rearrangement joins TRBV21-1 to TRBJ1-1; the table's D gene call, TRBD1, was not cross checked with the DNA. TRBV21-1 is described as a pseudogene. The CDR3 length is 17 residues.

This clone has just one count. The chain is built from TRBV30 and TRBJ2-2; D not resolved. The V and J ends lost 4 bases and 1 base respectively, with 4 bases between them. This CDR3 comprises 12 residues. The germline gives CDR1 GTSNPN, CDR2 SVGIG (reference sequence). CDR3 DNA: TGTGCCTGGAACGGGAACACCGGGGAGCTGTTTTTT. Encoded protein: CAWNGNTGELFF.

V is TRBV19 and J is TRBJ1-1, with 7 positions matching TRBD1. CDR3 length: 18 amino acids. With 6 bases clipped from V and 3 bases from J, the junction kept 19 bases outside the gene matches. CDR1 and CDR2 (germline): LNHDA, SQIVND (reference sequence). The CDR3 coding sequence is TGTGCCAGTAGCACACTTTTCCGGCGACAGGGTTCCGACACTGAAGCTTTCTTT. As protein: CASSTLFRRQGSDTEAFF.

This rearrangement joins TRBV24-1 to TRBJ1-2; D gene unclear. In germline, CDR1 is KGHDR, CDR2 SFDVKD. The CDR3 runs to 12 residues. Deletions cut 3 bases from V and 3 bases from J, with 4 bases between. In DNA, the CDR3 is TGTGCCACCAGTGATCCAGACTATGGCTACACCTTC. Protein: CATSDPDYGYTF.

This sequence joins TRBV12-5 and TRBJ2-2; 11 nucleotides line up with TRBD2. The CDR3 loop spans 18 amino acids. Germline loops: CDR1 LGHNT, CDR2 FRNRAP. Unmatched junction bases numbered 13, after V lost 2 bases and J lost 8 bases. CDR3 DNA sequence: TGTGCTAGTGGTTTGTTTGGGCTAGCGGGAGGCGTAGGAGGGGAGCTGTTTTTT. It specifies CASGLFGLAGGVGGELFF.

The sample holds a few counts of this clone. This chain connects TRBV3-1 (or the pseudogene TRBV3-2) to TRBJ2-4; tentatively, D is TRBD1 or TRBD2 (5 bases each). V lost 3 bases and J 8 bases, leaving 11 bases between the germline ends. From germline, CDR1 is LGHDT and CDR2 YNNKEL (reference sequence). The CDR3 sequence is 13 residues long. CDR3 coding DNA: TGTGCCAGCAGCCATGAGGGGCGAGACATTCAGTACTTC. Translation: CASSHEGRDIQYF.

CDR3 in amino acids: CASSLSPHGRADNEKLFF. CDR3 nucleotides: TGCGCCAGCAGCTTGTCTCCCCACGGCAGGGCCGATAATGAAAAACTGTTTTTT. This chain uses TRBV5-1 with TRBJ1-4; D might be TRBD1 (5 bases). Per germline, CDR1 SGHRS and CDR2 YFSETQ. The CDR3 is 18 amino acids. Trimming cost V 1 base and J 4 bases, with 20 bases left between them.

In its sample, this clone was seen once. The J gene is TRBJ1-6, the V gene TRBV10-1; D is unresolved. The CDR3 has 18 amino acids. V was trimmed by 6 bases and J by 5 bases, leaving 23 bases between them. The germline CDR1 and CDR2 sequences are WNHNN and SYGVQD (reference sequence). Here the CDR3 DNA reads TGCGCCAGCAGGCCCGCGACGAGGGTCGGGGAGGATAATTCACCCCTCCACTTT. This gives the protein CASRPATRVGEDNSPLHF.